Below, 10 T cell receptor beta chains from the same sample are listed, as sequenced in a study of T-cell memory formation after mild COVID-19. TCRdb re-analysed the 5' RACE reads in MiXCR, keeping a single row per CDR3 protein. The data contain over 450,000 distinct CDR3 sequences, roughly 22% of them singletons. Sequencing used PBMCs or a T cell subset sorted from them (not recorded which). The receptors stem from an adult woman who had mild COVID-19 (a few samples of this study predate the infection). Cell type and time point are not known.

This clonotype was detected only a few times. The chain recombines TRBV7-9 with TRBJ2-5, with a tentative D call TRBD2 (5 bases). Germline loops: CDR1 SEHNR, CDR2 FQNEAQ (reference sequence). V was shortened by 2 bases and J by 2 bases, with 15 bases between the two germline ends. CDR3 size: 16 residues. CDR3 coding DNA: TGTGCCAGCAGCTTAAGATTGAGGGTTATTCAAGAGACCCAGTACTTC. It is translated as CASSLRLRVIQETQYF.

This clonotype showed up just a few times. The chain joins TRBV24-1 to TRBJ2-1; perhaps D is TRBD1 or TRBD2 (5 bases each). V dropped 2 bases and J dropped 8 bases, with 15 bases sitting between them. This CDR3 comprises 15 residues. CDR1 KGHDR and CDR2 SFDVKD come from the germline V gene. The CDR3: CATSDWAGSVYEQFF. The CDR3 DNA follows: TGTGCCACCAGTGATTGGGCAGGGAGTGTTTATGAGCAGTTCTTC.

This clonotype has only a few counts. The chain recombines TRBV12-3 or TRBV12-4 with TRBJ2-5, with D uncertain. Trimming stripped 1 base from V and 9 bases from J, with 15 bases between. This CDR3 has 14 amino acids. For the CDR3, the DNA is TGTGCCAGCAGTTTAGGGAACAGCATCGTGGCCCAGTACTTC. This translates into CASSLGNSIVAQYF.

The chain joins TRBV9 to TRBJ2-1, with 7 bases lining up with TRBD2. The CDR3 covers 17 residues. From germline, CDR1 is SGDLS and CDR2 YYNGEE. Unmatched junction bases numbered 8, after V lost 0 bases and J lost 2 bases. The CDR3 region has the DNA TGTGCCAGCAGCGTAGGGGTCCTAGCGGTGACCTACAATGAGCAGTTCTTC. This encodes CASSVGVLAVTYNEQFF.

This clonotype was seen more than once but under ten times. The chain's CDR3 is CASSQDPGTSYEQFF. The DNA of the CDR3 is TGTGCCAGCAGCCAAGACCCCGGGACTAGCTATGAGCAGTTCTTC. This chain joins TRBV4-2 and TRBJ2-1; 9 bases are shared with TRBD2. This CDR3 has 15 residues. V gave up 0 bases and J gave up 8 bases; unmatched junction bases: 5. Germline CDR1 reads LGHNA; CDR2 reads YNFKEQ.

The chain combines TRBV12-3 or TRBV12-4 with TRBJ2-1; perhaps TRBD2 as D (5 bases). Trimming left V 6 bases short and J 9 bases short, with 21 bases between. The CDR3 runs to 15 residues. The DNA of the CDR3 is TGTGCCAGCAGCTGGGCCGGACTGGGCGGAGGTGAGCAGTTCTTC. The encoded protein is CASSWAGLGGGEQFF.

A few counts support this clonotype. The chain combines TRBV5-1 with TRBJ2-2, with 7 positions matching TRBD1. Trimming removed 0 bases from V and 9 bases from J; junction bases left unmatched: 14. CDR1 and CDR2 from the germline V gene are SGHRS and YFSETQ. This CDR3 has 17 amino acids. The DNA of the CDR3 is TGCGCCAGCAGCTTGGAGGTGACAGGGTTTGAGGCGAGGGAGCTGTTTTTT. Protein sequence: CASSLEVTGFEARELFF.

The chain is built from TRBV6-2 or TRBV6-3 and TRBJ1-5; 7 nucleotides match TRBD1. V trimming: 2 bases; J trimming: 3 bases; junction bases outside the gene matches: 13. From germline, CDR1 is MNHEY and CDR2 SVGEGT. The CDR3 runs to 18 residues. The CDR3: CASSYIPSQGGLNQPQHF. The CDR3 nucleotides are TGTGCCAGCAGTTACATCCCCAGCCAAGGGGGCCTCAATCAGCCCCAGCATTTT.

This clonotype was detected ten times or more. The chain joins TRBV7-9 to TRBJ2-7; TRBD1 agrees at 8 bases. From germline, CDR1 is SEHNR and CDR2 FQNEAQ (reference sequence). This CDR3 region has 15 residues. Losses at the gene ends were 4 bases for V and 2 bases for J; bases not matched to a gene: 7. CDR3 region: CASSYRQGSPYEQYF. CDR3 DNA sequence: TGTGCCAGCAGCTACCGACAGGGGTCTCCCTACGAGCAGTACTTC.

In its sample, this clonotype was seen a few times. The DNA for the CDR3 is TGTGCCAGTAGTATCCAGGGCGTGAACACTGAAGCTTTCTTT. Residues: CASSIQGVNTEAFF. The chain has TRBV19 and TRBJ1-1, with D possibly TRBD1 on 5 matching bases. The CDR3 sequence is 14 residues long. The V gene lost 3 bases and the J gene lost 0 bases, with 8 bases spanning the gap. Germline CDR1 reads LNHDA; CDR2 reads SQIVND (reference sequence).